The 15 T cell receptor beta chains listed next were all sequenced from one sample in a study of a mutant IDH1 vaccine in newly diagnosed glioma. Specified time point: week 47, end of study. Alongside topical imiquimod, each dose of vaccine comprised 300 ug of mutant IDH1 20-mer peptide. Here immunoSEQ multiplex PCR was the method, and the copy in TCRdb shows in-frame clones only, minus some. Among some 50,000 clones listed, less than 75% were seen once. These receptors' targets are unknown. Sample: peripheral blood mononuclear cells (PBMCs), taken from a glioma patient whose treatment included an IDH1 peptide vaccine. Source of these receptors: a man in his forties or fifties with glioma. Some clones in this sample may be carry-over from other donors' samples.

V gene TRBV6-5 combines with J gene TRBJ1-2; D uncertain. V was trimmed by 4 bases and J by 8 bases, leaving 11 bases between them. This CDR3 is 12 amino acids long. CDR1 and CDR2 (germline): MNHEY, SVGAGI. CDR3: CASSSGGGGYTF. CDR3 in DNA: TGTGCCAGCAGTTCAGGAGGTGGCGGCTACACCTTC.

CDR3 nucleotides: TGTGCCAGCAGCACCGATCCTAATCCCTACGAGCAGTACTTC. It translates to CASSTDPNPYEQYF. This chain uses TRBV9 with TRBJ2-7; D is ambiguous. The germline CDR1 and CDR2 sequences are SGDLS and YYNGEE. Between the trimmed V and J ends, which lost 4 bases and 2 bases, there was a span of 13 bases. The CDR3 sequence is 14 residues long.

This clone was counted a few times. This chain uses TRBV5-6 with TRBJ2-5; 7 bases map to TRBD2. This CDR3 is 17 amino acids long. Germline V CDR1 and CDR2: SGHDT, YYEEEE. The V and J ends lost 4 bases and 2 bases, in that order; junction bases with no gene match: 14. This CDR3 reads CASSPYLGGFPQETQYF. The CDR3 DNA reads TGTGCCAGCAGCCCTTACCTCGGGGGGTTCCCGCAAGAGACCCAGTACTTC.

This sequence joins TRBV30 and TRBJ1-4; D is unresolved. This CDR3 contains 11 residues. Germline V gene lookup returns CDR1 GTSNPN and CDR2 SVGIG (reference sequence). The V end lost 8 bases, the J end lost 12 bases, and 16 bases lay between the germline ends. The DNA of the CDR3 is TGTGCCGGATTCAAGGGCAAGGAACTGTTTTTT. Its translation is CAGFKGKELFF.

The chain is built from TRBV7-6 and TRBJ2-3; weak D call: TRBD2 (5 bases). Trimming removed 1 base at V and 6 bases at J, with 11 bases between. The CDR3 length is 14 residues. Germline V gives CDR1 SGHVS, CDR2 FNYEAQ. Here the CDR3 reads CASSLEGRGDTQYF. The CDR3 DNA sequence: TGTGCCAGCAGCTTAGAAGGCCGAGGGGATACGCAGTATTTT.

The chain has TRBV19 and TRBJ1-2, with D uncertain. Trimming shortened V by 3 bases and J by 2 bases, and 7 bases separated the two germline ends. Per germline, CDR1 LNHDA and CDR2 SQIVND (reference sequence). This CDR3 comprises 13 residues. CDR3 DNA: TGTGCCAGTAGTATCCCCGAGAACTATGGCTACACCTTC. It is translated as CASSIPENYGYTF. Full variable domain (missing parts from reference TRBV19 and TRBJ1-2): DGGITQSPKYLFRKEGQNVTLSCEQNLNHDAMYWYRQDPGQGLRLIYYSQIVNDFQKGDIAEGYSVSREKKESFPLTVTSAQKNPTAFYLCASSIPENYGYTFGSGTRLTVV.

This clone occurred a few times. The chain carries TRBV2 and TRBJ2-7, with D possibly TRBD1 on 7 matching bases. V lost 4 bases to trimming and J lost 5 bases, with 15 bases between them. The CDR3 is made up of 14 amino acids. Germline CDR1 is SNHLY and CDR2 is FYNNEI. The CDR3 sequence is CASSGAGGIHEQYF. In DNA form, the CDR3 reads TGTGCCAGCAGTGGGGCAGGGGGGATTCACGAGCAGTACTTC.

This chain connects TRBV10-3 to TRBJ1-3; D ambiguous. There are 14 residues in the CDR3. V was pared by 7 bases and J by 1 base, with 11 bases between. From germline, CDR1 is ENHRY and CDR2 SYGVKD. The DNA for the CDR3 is TGTGCCATCACCCCCCAGTTTTCTGGAAACACCATATATTTT. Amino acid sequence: CAITPQFSGNTIYF.

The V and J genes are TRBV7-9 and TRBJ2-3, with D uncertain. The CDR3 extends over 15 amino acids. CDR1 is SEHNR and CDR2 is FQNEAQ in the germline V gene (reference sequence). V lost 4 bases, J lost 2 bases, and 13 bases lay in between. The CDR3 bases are TGTGCCAGCAGCTCCAACACCGACACCACAGATACGCAGTATTTT. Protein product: CASSSNTDTTDTQYF.

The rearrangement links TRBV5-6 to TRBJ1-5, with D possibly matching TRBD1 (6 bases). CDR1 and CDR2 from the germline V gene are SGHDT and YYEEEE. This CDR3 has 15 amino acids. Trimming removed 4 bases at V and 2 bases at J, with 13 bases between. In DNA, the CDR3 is TGTGCCAGCAGCCCACAGGGAGGAGGCAATCAGCCCCAGCATTTT. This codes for CASSPQGGGNQPQHF.

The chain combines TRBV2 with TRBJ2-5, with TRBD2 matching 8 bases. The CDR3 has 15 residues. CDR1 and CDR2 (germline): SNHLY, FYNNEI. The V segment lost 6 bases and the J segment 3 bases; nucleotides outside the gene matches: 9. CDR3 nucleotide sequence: TGTGCCAGCAGCTCAGCGGGGGTCCCTAAAGAGACCCAGTACTTC. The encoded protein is CASSSAGVPKETQYF. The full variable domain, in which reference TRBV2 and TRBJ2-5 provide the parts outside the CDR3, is EPEVTQTPSHQVTQMGQEVILRCVPISNHLYFYWYRQILGQKVEFLVSFYNNEISEKSEIFDDQFSVERPDGSNFTLKIRSTKLEDSAMYFCASSSAGVPKETQYFGPGTRLLVL.

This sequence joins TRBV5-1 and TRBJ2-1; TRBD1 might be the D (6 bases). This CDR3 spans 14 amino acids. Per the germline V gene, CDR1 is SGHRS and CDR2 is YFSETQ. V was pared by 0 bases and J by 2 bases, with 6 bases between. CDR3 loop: CASSLGDTYNEQFF. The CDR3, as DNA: TGCGCCAGCAGCTTGGGGGACACCTACAATGAGCAGTTCTTC.

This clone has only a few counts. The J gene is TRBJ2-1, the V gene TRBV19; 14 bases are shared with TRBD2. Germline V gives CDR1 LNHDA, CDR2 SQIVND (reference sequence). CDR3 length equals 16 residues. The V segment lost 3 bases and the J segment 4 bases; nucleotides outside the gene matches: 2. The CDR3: CASSIGTSGGYNEQFF. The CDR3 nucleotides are TGTGCCAGTAGTATCGGGACTAGCGGGGGTTACAATGAGCAGTTCTTC. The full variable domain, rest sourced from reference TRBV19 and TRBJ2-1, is DGGITQSPKYLFRKEGQNVTLSCEQNLNHDAMYWYRQDPGQGLRLIYYSQIVNDFQKGDIAEGYSVSREKKESFPLTVTSAQKNPTAFYLCASSIGTSGGYNEQFFGPGTRLTVL.

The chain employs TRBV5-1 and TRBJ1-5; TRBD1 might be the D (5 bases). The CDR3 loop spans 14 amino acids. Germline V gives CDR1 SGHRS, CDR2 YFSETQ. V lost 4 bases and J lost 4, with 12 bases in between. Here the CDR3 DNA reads TGCGCCAGCAGCGGGGGACGGTTTAATCAGCCCCAGCATTTT. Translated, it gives CASSGGRFNQPQHF.

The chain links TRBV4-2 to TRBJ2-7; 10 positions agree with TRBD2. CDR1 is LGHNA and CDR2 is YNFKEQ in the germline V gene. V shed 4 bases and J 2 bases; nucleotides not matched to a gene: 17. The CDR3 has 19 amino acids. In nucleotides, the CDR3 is TGTGCCAGCAGCCGGAGGGCTAGCGGGGGAGAATCGGACCCCTACGAGCAGTACTTC. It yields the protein CASSRRASGGESDPYEQYF.